This record looks at one TCR beta chain sequence and its context. Time point given: after dendritic cell vaccination, including at tumor progression/relapse. The vaccine used monocyte-derived dendritic cells pulsed overnight with autologous tumor lysate. Patients received three intradermal dendritic cell vaccine injections at biweekly intervals. H&E staining confirmed tumor content above 20% in tissue. The primer mix had 60 V beta and 13 J beta primers. This table comes from immunoSEQ multiplex PCR, and its TCRdb copy is limited to in-frame clones, with some not included. The sample has about 2,600 clones, approximately 85% seen once; the top ten hold about 10%. This specimen comes from a study of glioma-infiltrating T cells after dendritic cell vaccination. In the study overall: Post-vaccination tumor came from repeat resection after recurrence; four to six pre/post pairs existed.

V lost 1 base, J lost 8 bases, and 3 bases stayed unmatched. The CDR3 has 13 residues. The germline gives CDR1 LGHNT, CDR2 FRNRAP. This TCR derives from a human donor with glioblastoma. The chain uses TRBV12-5 and TRBJ2-3; 7 nucleotides line up with TRBD2. Here the sequenced sample was tumor tissue, taken after dendritic cell vaccination. CDR3 nucleotides: TGTGCTAGTGGTTTGGAAGCGGGGAGTACGCAGTATTTT. Its translation: CASGLEAGSTQYF.